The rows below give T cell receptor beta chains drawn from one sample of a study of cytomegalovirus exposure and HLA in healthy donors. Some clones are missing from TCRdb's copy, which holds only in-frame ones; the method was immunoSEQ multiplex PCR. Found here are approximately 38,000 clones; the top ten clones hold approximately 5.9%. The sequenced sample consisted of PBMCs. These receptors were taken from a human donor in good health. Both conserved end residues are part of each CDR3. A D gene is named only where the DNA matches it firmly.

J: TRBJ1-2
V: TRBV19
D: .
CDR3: CASSGTGGARGYTF
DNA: TGTGCCAGTAGTGGTACGGGGGGCGCGCGAGGCTACACCTTC

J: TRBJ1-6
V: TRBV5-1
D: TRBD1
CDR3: CASSFGVRDSLNSPLHF
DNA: TGCGCCAGCAGCTTTGGAGTCCGGGACAGCCTTAATTCACCCCTCCACTTT

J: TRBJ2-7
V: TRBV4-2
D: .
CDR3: CASSQEARVSEQYF
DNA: TGTGCCAGCAGCCAAGAAGCCAGGGTGAGCGAGCAGTACTTC

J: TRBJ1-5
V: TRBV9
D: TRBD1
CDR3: CASSAGGQGSQPQHF
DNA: TGTGCCAGCAGCGCGGGGGGACAGGGGAGTCAGCCCCAGCATTTT

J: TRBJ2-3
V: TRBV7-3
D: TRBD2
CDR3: CASSLTIPSGGDGTQYF
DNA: TGTGCCAGCAGCTTAACCATTCCTAGCGGGGGGGACGGTACGCAGTATTTT

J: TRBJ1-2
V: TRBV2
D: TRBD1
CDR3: CASMTGLDGYTF
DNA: TGTGCCAGCATGACAGGGTTGGATGGCTACACCTTC

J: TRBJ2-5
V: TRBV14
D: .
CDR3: CASHFDSQETQYF
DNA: TGTGCCAGCCACTTCGACAGTCAAGAGACCCAGTACTTC

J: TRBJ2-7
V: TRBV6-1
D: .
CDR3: CASSEWGPTYEQYF
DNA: TGTGCCAGCAGTGAATGGGGGCCGACCTACGAGCAGTACTTC

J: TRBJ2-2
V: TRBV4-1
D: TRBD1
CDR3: CASSQGTGLNTGELFF
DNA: TGCGCCAGCAGCCAGGGGACAGGGTTGAACACCGGGGAGCTGTTTTTT

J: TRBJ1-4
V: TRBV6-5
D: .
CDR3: CASSRRGTTNEKLFF
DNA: TGTGCCAGCAGTCGTCGAGGAACGACTAATGAAAAACTGTTTTTT

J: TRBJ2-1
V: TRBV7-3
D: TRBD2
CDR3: CASSPIAGISDNEQFF
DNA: TGTGCCAGCAGCCCCATAGCGGGGATCTCCGACAATGAGCAGTTCTTC

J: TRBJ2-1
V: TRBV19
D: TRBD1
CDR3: CASSGQGAVDYQFF
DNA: TGTGCCAGTTCCGGACAGGGGGCGGTTGATTATCAGTTCTTC

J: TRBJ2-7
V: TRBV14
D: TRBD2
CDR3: CASSQPGRDYEQYF
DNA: TGTGCCAGCAGCCAACCTGGGAGGGACTACGAGCAGTACTTC

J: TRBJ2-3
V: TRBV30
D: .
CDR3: CAWSVILGSGDTQYF
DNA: TGTGCCTGGAGTGTAATATTGGGGAGCGGGGATACGCAGTATTTT

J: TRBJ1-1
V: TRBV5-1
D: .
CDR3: CASSDQGGSTEAFF
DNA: TGCGCCAGCAGCGATCAGGGAGGATCCACTGAAGCTTTCTTT

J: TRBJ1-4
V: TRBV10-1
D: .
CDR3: CASSEDRQENEKLFF
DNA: TGCGCCAGCAGTGAGGATCGCCAGGAAAATGAAAAACTGTTTTTT

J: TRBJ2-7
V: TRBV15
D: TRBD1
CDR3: CATRAAPRGSDEQYF
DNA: TGTGCCACCCGCGCCGCTCCCAGGGGGAGCGACGAGCAGTACTTC

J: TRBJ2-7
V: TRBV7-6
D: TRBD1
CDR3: CASSPGQGASEQYF
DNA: TGTGCCAGCAGCCCCGGACAGGGGGCTAGCGAGCAGTACTTC

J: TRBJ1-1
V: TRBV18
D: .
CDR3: CASSPRRLENTEAFF
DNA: TGTGCCAGCTCACCAAGGAGACTCGAGAACACTGAAGCTTTCTTT

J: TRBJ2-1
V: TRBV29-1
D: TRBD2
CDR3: CSASGGGYEQFF
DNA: TGCAGCGCTAGCGGGGGGGGATATGAGCAGTTCTTC

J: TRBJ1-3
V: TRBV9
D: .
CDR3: CASSLAADSRNTIYF
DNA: TGTGCCAGCAGCTTAGCGGCCGACTCCCGAAACACCATATATTTT

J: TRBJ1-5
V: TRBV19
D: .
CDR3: CASSPLRARQPQHF
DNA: TGTGCCAGTAGCCCCCTCAGGGCAAGACAGCCCCAGCATTTT

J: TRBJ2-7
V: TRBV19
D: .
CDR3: CASSIRDRFYEQYF
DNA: TGTGCCAGTAGTATCAGGGATCGGTTCTACGAGCAGTACTTC

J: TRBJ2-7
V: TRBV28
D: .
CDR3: CARSFTGSQYF
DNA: TGTGCCAGAAGTTTTACCGGGTCGCAGTACTTC

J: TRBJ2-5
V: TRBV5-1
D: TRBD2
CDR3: CASSSGLAGKETQYF
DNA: TGCGCCAGCAGCTCAGGACTAGCGGGGAAGGAGACCCAGTACTTC

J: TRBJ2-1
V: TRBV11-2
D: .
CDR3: CASSPQGGLLENEQFF
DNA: TGTGCCAGCAGTCCCCAAGGGGGTCTTTTGGAGAATGAGCAGTTCTTC

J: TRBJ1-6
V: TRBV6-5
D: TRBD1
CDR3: CASSYNRGNSPLHF
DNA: TGTGCCAGCAGTTACAACAGGGGGAATTCACCCCTCCACTTT

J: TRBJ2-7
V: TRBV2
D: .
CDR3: CASSSQDKAYEQYF
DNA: TGTGCCAGCAGTTCACAGGACAAGGCCTACGAGCAGTACTTC

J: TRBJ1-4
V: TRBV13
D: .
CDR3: CASSLGGDEKLFF
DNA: TGTGCCAGCAGCTTAGGAGGGGATGAAAAACTGTTTTTT

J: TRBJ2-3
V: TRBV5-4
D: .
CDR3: CASSFRLSSTDTQYF
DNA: TGTGCCAGCAGCTTCCGACTATCTAGCACAGATACGCAGTATTTT

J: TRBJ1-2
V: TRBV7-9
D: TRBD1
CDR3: CASSPLGQHYGYTF
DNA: TGTGCCAGCAGCCCCCTGGGACAGCACTATGGCTACACCTTC

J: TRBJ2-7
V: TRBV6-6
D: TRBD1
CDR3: CASSSDREEQYF
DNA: TGTGCCAGCAGCTCTGACAGGGAAGAGCAGTACTTC

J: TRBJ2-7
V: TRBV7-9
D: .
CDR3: CASSPGTRSSYEQYF
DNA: TGTGCCAGCAGTCCCGGGACACGGAGCTCCTACGAGCAGTACTTC

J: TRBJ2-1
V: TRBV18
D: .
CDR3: CASSLTQYNEQFF
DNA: TGTGCCAGCTCACTAACACAATACAATGAGCAGTTCTTC

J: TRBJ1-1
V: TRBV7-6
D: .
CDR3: CASSPSPNTEAFF
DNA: TGTGCCAGCAGCCCTAGTCCAAACACTGAAGCTTTCTTT

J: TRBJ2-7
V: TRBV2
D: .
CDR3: CASSERYYEQYF
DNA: TGTGCCAGCAGTGAGCGTTACTACGAGCAGTACTTC

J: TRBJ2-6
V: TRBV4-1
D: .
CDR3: CASSQVAGTSGANVLTF
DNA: TGCGCCAGCAGCCAAGTCGCGGGGACCTCTGGGGCCAACGTCCTGACTTTC

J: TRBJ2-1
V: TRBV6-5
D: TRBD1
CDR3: CASSSGQPGADEQFF
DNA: TGTGCCAGCAGTTCGGGACAGCCAGGTGCGGATGAGCAGTTCTTC

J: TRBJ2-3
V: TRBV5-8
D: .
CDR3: CASSLRDSRNTQYF
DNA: TGTGCCAGCAGCTTGAGGGACTCTCGGAATACGCAGTATTTT

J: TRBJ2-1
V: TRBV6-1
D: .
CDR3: CASSEVGGQSDEQFF
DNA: TGTGCCAGCAGTGAAGTGGGGGGGCAGTCGGATGAGCAGTTCTTC

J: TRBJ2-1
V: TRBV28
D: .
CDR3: CASSLDTGYNEQFF
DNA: TGTGCCAGCAGTTTAGACACCGGATACAATGAGCAGTTCTTC

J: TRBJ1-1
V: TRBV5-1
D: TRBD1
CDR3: CASSSLTGGNTEAFF
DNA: TGCGCCAGCAGCTCCCTGACAGGGGGGAACACTGAAGCTTTCTTT

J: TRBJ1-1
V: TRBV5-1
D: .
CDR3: CASSSGPGGTEAFF
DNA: TGCGCCAGCAGCTCGGGACCCGGGGGCACTGAAGCTTTCTTT

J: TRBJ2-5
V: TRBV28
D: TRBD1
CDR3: CASSWTGTSQETQYF
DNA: TGTGCCAGCAGTTGGACAGGGACTTCCCAAGAGACCCAGTACTTC

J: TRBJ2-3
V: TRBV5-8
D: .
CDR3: CASSLAPTTTDTQYF
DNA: TGTGCCAGCAGCTTGGCGCCAACAACAACAGATACGCAGTATTTT

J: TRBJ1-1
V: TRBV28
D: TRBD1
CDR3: CASSLSGQGRRTEAFF
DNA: TGTGCCAGCAGTCTCTCGGGACAGGGAAGACGGACTGAAGCTTTCTTT